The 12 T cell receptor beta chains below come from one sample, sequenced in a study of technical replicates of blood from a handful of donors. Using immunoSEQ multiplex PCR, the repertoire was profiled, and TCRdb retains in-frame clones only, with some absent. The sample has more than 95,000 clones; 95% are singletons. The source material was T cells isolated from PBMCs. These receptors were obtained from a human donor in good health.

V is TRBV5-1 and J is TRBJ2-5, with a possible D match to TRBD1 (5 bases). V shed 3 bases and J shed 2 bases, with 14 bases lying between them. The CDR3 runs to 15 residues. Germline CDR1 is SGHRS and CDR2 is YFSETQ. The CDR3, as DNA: TGCGCCAGCAGCTACAGTGGGGCGCTACAAGAGACCCAGTACTTC. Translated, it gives CASSYSGALQETQYF. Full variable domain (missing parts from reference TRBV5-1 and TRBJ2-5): KAGVTQTPRYLIKTRGQQVTLSCSPISGHRSVSWYQQTPGQGLQFLFEYFSETQRNKGNFPGRFSGRQFSNSRSEMNVSTLELGDSALYLCASSYSGALQETQYFGPGTRLLVL.

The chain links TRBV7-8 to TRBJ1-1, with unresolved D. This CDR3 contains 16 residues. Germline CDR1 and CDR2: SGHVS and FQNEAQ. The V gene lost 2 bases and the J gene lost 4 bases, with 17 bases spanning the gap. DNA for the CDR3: TGTGCCAGCAGCTTACCGTTGAGGGCGGGGATCACTGAAGCTTTCTTT. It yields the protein CASSLPLRAGITEAFF.

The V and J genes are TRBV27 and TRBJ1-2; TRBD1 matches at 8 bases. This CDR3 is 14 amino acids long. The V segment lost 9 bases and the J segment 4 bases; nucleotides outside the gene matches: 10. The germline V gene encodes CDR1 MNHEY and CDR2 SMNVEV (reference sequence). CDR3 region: CARTPRTGLYGYTF. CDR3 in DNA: TGTGCCAGAACCCCGCGGACAGGGCTCTATGGCTACACCTTC.

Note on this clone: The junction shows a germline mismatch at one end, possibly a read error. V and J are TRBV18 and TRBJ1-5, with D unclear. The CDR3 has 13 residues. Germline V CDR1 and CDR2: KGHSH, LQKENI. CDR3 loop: CVSSQYSNQPQHF. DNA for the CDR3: TGTGTCAGCTCCCAGTATAGCAATCAGCCCCAGCATTTT.

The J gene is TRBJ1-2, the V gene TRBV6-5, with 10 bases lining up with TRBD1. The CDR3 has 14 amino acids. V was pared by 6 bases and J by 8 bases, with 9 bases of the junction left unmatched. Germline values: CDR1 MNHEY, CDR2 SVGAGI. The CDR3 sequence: CASRRRQGAVGYTF. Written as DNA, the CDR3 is TGTGCCAGCAGACGGAGACAGGGGGCGGTGGGCTACACCTTC.

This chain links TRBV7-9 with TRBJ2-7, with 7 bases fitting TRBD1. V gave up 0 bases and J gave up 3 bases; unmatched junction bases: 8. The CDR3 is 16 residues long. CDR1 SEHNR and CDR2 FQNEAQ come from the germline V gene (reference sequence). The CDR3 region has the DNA TGTGCCAGCAGCTTAGCGGTTGGGACAGACCACTACGAGCAGTACTTC. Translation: CASSLAVGTDHYEQYF.

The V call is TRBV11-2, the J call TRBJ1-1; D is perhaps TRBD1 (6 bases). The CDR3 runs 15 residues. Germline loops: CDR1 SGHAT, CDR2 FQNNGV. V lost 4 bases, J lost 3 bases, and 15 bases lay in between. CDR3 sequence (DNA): TGTGCCAGCAGCTCTTTACAGGGAGCGGACACTGAAGCTTTCTTT. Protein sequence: CASSSLQGADTEAFF. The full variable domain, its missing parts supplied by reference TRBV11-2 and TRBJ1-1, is EAGVAQSPRYKIIEKRQSVAFWCNPISGHATLYWYQQILGQGPKLLIQFQNNGVVDDSQLPKDRFSAERLKGVDSTLKIQPAKLEDSAVYLCASSSLQGADTEAFFGQGTRLTVV.

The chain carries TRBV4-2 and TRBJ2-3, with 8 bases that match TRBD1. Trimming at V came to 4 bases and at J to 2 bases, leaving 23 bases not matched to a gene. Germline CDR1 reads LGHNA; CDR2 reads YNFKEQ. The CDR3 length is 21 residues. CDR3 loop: CASSLRQGFGSAVPYTDTQYF. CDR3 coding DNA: TGTGCCAGCAGCCTTCGACAGGGGTTCGGGAGCGCGGTACCTTACACAGATACGCAGTATTTT.

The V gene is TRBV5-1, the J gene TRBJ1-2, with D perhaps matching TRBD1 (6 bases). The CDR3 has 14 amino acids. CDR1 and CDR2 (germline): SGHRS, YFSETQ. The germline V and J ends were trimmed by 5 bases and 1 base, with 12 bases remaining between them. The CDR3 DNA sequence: TGCGCCAGCAGATCGGGACACGATAACTATGGCTACACCTTC. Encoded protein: CASRSGHDNYGYTF.

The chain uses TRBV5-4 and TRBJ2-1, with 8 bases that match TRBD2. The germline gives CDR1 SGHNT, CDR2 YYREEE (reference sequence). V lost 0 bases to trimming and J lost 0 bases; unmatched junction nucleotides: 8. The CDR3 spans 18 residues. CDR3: CASSLALLADTSYNEQFF. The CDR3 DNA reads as TGTGCCAGCAGCTTGGCCTTACTAGCGGATACCTCCTACAATGAGCAGTTCTTC.

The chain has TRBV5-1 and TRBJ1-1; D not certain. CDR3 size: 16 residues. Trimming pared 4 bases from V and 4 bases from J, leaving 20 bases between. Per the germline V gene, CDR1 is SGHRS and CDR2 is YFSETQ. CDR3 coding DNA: TGCGCCAGCAGCCTACGAGGCGGGGATGGGCGCACTGAAGCTTTCTTT. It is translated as CASSLRGGDGRTEAFF. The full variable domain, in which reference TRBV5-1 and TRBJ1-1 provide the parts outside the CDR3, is KAGVTQTPRYLIKTRGQQVTLSCSPISGHRSVSWYQQTPGQGLQFLFEYFSETQRNKGNFPGRFSGRQFSNSRSEMNVSTLELGDSALYLCASSLRGGDGRTEAFFGQGTRLTVV.

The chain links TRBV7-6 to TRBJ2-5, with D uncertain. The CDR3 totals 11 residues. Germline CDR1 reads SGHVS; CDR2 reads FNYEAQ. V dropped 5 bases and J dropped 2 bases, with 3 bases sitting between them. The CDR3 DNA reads TGTGCCAGCAGCCCTCAAGAGACCCAGTACTTC. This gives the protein CASSPQETQYF.